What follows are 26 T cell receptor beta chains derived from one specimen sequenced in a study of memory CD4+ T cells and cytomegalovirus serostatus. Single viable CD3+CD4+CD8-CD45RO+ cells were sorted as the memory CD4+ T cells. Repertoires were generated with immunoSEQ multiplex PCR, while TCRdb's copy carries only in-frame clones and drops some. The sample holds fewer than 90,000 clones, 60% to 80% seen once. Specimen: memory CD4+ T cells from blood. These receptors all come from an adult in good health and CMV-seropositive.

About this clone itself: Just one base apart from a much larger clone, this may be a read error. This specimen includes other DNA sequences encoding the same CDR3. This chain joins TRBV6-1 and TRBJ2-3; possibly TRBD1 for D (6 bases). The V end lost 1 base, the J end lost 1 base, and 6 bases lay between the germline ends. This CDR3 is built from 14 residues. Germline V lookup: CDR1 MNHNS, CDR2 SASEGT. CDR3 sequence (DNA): TGTGCCAGCAGTGAAGGACAGGGCACAGATACGCAGTATTTT. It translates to CASSEGQGTDTQYF.

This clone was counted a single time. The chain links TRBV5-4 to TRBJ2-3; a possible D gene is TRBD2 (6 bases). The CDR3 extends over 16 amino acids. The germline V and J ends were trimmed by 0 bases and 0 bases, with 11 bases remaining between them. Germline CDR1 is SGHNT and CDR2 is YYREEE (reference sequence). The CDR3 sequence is CASSLAGGTSTDTQYF. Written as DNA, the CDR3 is TGTGCCAGCAGCTTGGCTGGGGGGACGAGCACAGATACGCAGTATTTT.

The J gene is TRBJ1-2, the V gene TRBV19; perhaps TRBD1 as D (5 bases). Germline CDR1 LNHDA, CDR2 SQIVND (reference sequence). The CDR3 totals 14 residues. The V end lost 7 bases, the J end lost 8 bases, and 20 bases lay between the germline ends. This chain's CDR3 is CASTTNSWGEGYTF. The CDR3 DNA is TGTGCCAGTACCACCAATAGCTGGGGGGAAGGCTACACCTTC.

The CDR3 spells CASSYDRGGTNYGYTF. The CDR3 bases are TGTGCCAGCAGTTACGACAGGGGAGGTACTAACTATGGCTACACCTTC. The chain has TRBV6-5 and TRBJ1-2; 8 bases map to TRBD1. V was clipped by 2 bases and J by 0 bases; unmatched bases: 5. This CDR3 has 16 amino acids. Per the germline V gene, CDR1 is MNHEY and CDR2 is SVGAGI.

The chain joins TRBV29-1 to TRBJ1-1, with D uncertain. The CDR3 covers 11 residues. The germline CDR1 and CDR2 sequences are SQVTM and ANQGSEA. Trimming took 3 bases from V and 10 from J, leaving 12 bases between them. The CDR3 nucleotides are TGCAGCGTTGACGTGCGGATGGGAGCTTTCTTT. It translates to CSVDVRMGAFF. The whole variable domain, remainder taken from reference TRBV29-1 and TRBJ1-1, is SAVISQKPSRDICQRGTSLTIQCQVDSQVTMMFWYRQQPGQSLTLIATANQGSEATYESGFVIDKFPISRPNLTFSTLTVSNMSPEDSSIYLCSVDVRMGAFFGQGTRLTVV.

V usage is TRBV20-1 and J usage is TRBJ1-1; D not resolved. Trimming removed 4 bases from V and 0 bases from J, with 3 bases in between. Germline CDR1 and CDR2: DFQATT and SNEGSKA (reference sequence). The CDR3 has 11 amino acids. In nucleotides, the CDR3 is TGCAGTGCTATTCTGAACACTGAAGCTTTCTTT. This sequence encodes CSAILNTEAFF.

CDR3 protein: CASSPGQGNRETQYF. The CDR3 bases are TGCGCCAGCAGCCCGGGACAGGGGAACAGAGAGACCCAGTACTTC. V usage is TRBV5-1 and J usage is TRBJ2-5, with 10 bases identical to TRBD1. Germline CDR1 and CDR2: SGHRS and YFSETQ. The ends lost 4 bases at V and 4 bases at J; junction bases unmatched: 7. The CDR3 loop spans 15 amino acids.

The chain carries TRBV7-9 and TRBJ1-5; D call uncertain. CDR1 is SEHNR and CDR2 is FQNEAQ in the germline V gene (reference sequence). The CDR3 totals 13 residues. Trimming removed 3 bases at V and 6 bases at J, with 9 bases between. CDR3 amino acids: CASSLHNGQPQHF. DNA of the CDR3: TGTGCCAGCAGCTTGCACAATGGTCAGCCCCAGCATTTT.

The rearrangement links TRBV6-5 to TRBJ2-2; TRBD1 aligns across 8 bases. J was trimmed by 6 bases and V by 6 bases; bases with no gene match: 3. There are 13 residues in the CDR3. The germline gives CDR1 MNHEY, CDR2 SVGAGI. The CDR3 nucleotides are TGTGCCAGCAGGAAACAGGGGGCCGGGGAGCTGTTTTTT. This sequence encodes CASRKQGAGELFF.

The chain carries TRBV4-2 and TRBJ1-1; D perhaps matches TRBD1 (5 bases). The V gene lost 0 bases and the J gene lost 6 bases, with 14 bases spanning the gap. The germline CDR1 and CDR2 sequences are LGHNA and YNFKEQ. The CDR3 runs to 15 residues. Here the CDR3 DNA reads TGTGCCAGCAGCCAAGAGGGGCCCCCGTCGGCTGAAGCTTTCTTT. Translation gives CASSQEGPPSAEAFF.

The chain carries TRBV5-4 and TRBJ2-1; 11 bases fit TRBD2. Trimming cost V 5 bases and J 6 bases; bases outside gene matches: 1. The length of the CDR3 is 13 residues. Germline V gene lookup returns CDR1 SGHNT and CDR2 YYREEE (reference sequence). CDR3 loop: CASRLAGVNEQFF. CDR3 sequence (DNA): TGTGCCAGCAGACTAGCGGGGGTCAATGAGCAGTTCTTC.

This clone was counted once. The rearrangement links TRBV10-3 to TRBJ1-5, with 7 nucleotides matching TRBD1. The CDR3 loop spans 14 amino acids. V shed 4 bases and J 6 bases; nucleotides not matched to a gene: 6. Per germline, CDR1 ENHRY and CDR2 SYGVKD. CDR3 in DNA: TGTGCCATCAGTGCTGACAGGGAAAGTCAGCCCCAGCATTTT. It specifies CAISADRESQPQHF.

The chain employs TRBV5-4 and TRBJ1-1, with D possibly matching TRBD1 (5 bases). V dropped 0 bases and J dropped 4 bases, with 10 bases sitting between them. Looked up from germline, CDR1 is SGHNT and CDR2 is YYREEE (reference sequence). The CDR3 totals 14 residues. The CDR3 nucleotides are TGTGCCAGCAGCTTGGGCCGGGGGGGCACTGAAGCTTTCTTT. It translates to CASSLGRGGTEAFF.

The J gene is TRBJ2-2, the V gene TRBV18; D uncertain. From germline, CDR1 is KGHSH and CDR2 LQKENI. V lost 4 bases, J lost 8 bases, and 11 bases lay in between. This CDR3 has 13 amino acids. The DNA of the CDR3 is TGTGCCAGCTCACTGGTCACTATTGGGGAGCTGTTTTTT. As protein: CASSLVTIGELFF.

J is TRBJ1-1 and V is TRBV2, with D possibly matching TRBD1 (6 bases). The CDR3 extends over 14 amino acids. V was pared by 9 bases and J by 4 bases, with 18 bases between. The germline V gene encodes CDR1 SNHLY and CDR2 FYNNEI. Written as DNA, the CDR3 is TGTGCCAGTATACAGGGAGGCGGAGGCACTGAAGCTTTCTTT. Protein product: CASIQGGGGTEAFF.

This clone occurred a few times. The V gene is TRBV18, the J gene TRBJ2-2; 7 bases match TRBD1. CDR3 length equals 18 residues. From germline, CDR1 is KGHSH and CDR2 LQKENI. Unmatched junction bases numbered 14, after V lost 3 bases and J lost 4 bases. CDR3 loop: CASSPLPGQQGGTGELFF. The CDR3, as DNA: TGTGCCAGCTCACCCCTACCGGGACAGCAGGGCGGCACCGGGGAGCTGTTTTTT.

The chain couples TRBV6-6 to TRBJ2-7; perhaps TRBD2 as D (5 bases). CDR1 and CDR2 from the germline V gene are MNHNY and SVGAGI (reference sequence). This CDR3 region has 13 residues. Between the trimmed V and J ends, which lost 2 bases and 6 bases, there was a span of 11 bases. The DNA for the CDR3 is TGTGCCAGCAGTTACCGGGAAGGAGGCGAGCAGTACGTC. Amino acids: CASSYREGGEQYV.

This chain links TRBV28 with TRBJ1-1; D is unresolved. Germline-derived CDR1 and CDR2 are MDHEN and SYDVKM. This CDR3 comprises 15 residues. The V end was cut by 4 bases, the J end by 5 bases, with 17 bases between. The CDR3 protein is CASSSPGVVGTEAFF. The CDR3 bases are TGTGCCAGCAGTTCACCCGGGGTAGTCGGAACTGAAGCTTTCTTT.

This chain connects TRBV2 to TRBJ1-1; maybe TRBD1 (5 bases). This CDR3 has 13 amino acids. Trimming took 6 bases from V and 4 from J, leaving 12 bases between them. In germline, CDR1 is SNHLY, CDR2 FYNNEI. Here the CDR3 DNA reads TGTGCCAGCAGGCTGGGGGAGACCACTGAAGCTTTCTTT. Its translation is CASRLGETTEAFF.

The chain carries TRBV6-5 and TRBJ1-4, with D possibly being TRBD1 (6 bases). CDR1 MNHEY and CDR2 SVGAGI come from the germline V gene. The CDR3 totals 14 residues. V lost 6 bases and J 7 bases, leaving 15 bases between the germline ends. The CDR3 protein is CASRTGGGGEKLFF. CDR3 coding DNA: TGTGCCAGCAGAACCGGGGGCGGGGGTGAAAAACTGTTTTTT.

In nucleotides, the CDR3 is TGTGCCATCACCCGGACAGAAAACACTGAAGCTTTCTTT. It encodes CAITRTENTEAFF. The chain employs TRBV10-3 and TRBJ1-1, with D perhaps TRBD1 (6 bases). The germline CDR1 and CDR2 sequences are ENHRY and SYGVKD. The CDR3 loop spans 13 amino acids. Trimming took off 7 bases at V and 2 bases at J, with 11 bases between the two ends.

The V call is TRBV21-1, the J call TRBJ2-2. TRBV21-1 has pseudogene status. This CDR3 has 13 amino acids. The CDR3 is CASSKGGTGELFF. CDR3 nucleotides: TGTGCCAGCAGCAAAGGTGGGACCGGGGAGCTGTTTTTT.

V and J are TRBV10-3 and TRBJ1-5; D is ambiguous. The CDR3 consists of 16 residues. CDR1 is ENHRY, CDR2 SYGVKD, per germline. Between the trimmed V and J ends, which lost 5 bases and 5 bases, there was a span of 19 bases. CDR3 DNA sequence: TGTGCCATCAGTAACTCTGGTGACAAGTGGCATCAGCCCCAGCATTTT. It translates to CAISNSGDKWHQPQHF.

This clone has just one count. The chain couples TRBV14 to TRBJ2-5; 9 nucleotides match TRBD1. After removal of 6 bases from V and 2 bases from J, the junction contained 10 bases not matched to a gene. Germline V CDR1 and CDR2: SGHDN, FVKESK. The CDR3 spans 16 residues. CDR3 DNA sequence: TGTGCCAGCAGTCAAAACAGGGGGCGGTCACAAGAGACCCAGTACTTC. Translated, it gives CASSQNRGRSQETQYF.

The CDR3 is CASGEPRESGYTF. CDR3 DNA sequence: TGTGCCAGCGGTGAGCCCAGGGAAAGTGGCTACACCTTC. The V and J genes are TRBV28 and TRBJ1-2; TRBD1 might be the D (5 bases). V dropped 8 bases and J dropped 7 bases, with 17 bases sitting between them. This CDR3 region has 13 residues. CDR1 and CDR2 from the germline V gene are MDHEN and SYDVKM.

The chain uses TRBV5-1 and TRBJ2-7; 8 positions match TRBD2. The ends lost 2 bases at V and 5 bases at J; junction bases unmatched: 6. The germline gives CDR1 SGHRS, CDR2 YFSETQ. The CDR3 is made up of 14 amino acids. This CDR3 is CASSFRGGPNEQYF. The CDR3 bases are TGCGCCAGCAGCTTCCGGGGGGGCCCGAACGAGCAGTACTTC.